The 27 T cell receptor beta chains presented below share a single source sample, sequenced in a study of T cells after posttransplantation cyclophosphamide. Libraries were prepared by immunoSEQ multiplex PCR; TCRdb keeps only in-frame clonotypes and omits some of them. Among roughly 30,000 clones, about 90% were seen once, and the ten largest hold 0.24%. The naive gate required viable CD3+CD4+ or CD3+CD8+ cells with CCR7+CD45RA+CD45RO-CD95-CD27+CD28+ phenotype. The sequencing input was naive CD4+ T cells sorted from PBMCs. The receptors derive from a woman aged 60 to 75 in good health, CMV-negative, and a related stem cell transplant donor.

This chain joins TRBV21-1 and TRBJ2-5; TRBD1 reflects the table's D call only, with no check against the DNA. TRBV21-1 is termed a pseudogene. CDR3 length: 15 residues. The CDR3 reads CASSKFQVGQETQYF. Here the CDR3 DNA reads TGTGCCAGCAGCAAATTCCAGGTGGGTCAAGAGACCCAGTACTTC.

Concerning this clone: It is unclear where the CDR3 begins or ends on the DNA, so no DNA is shown, and the CDR3 is as TCRdb lists it. CDR3 sequence: CASSSSGGRKDTQYF. This chain connects TRBV28 to TRBJ2-3; the table gives TRBD2 as D, unverified against the DNA. Germline V CDR1 and CDR2: MDHEN, SYDVKM. Termini included, the CDR3 measures 15 amino acids.

V is TRBV5-4 and J is TRBJ2-2; D is perhaps TRBD1 (5 bases). Germline assignment: CDR1 SGHNT and CDR2 YYREEE (reference sequence). Trimming pared 4 bases from V and 1 base from J, leaving 17 bases between. CDR3 size: 17 residues. Written as DNA, the CDR3 is TGTGCCAGCAGCAAACTTGGGGCCCGGATGAACACCGGGGAGCTGTTTTTT. Amino acid sequence: CASSKLGARMNTGELFF.

This chain uses TRBV9 with TRBJ2-3; possibly TRBD1 for D (7 bases). Germline values: CDR1 SGDLS, CDR2 YYNGEE. V was shortened by 3 bases and J by 7 bases, with 33 bases between the two germline ends. CDR3 length: 20 amino acids. CDR3 DNA: TGTGCCAGCAGCGACTATTTCGGGGGACAGCCGAAACTTGGGTTAAATACGCAGTATTTT. The encoded protein is CASSDYFGGQPKLGLNTQYF.

This chain joins TRBV7-9 and TRBJ2-3, with a weak D call TRBD2 (6 bases). The CDR3 runs 17 residues. Trimming cost V 5 bases and J 1 base, with 19 bases left between them. Per germline, CDR1 SEHNR and CDR2 FQNEAQ (reference sequence). This chain's CDR3 is CASSSDTSGSRTDTQYF. The CDR3 bases are TGTGCCAGCAGCAGTGATACAAGCGGGTCCCGCACAGATACGCAGTATTTT.

CDR3 nucleotide sequence: TGTGCCAGCAGTTTATTCAGGACAAGCACAGATACGCAGTATTTT. It is translated as CASSLFRTSTDTQYF. The gene calls are TRBV27 and TRBJ2-3, with a weak D call TRBD1 (5 bases). Trimming pared 1 base from V and 0 bases from J, leaving 8 bases between. The CDR3 runs 15 residues. CDR1 is MNHEY and CDR2 is SMNVEV in the germline V gene (reference sequence).

In nucleotides, the CDR3 is TGTGCCAGCAGCGACTACCGGGGGGGGCGGACGGCTTTCTTT. It yields the protein CASSDYRGGRTAFF. The chain has TRBV5-4 and TRBJ1-1, with D maybe TRBD1 (6 bases). V shed 4 bases and J shed 11 bases, with 21 bases lying between them. The CDR3 extends over 14 amino acids. Germline V gives CDR1 SGHNT, CDR2 YYREEE (reference sequence).

This clone was detected once. The rearrangement joins TRBV6-5 to TRBJ2-5; tentative D call: TRBD2 (6 bases). The closer fit of TRBJ2-7 to the DNA end suggests the J call may be wrong. Germline loops: CDR1 MNHEY, CDR2 SVGAGI. The CDR3 sequence is 12 residues long. The CDR3 sequence is CASNNRGGEQYF. As DNA, the CDR3 is TGTGCCAGCAACAACCGGGGAGGCGAGCAGTACTTC.

The chain recombines TRBV18 with TRBJ1-4; D possibly corresponds to TRBD1 (6 bases). The CDR3 runs 16 residues. CDR1 is KGHSH, CDR2 LQKENI, per germline. Trimming removed 3 bases from V and 7 bases from J, with 18 bases in between. The DNA of the CDR3 is TGTGCCAGCTCACCGTATGACAGGCCAACTTCTGAAAAACTGTTTTTT. Translation gives CASSPYDRPTSEKLFF. Supplemented by reference TRBV18 and TRBJ1-4, the full variable domain reads NAGVMQNPRHLVRRRGQEARLRCSPMKGHSHVYWYRQLPEEGLKFMVYLQKENIIDESGMPKERFSAEFPKEGPSILRIQQVVRGDSAAYFCASSPYDRPTSEKLFFGSGTQLSVL.

The chain recombines TRBV25-1 with TRBJ1-1; TRBD1 matches at 7 bases. Germline-derived CDR1 and CDR2 are MGHDK and SYGVNS. The junction had 8 bases not matched to a gene; V was cut back by 6 bases and J by 4 bases. The CDR3 contains 14 residues. Written as DNA, the CDR3 is TGTGCCAGCAGGCCGGACAGGTGGAGCACTGAAGCTTTCTTT. Amino acids: CASRPDRWSTEAFF.

This clone has only one observation. The chain combines TRBV6-5 with TRBJ1-1; D unclear. Between the trimmed V and J ends, which lost 4 bases and 1 base, there was a span of 13 bases. There are 15 residues in the CDR3. Germline V gene data show CDR1 as MNHEY and CDR2 as SVGAGI. The CDR3 loop reads CASSLALLRNTEAFF. Written as DNA, the CDR3 is TGTGCCAGCAGTTTAGCCCTTTTGCGGAACACTGAAGCTTTCTTT.

The chain has TRBV4-3 and TRBJ2-7; 8 bases are shared with TRBD1. The CDR3 is made up of 15 amino acids. Germline CDR1 is LGHNA and CDR2 is YSLEER. The trim removed 4 bases at V and 0 bases at J, leaving 5 bases unmatched. The CDR3 DNA is TGCGCCAGCAGCCTTTACGGACAGGGCTCCTACGAGCAGTACTTC. This sequence encodes CASSLYGQGSYEQYF.

J is TRBJ2-3 and V is TRBV28, with 13 positions matching TRBD2. The CDR3 runs to 17 residues. Germline CDR1 and CDR2: MDHEN and SYDVKM. The ends lost 4 bases at V and 5 bases at J; junction bases unmatched: 9. The CDR3 here is CASSSRTSGGRGDTQYF. CDR3 sequence (DNA): TGTGCCAGCAGTTCCAGGACTAGCGGGGGAAGGGGAGATACGCAGTATTTT. Together with reference TRBV28 and TRBJ2-3, the CDR3 gives the full variable domain: DVKVTQSSRYLVKRTGEKVFLECVQDMDHENMFWYRQDPGLGLRLIYFSYDVKMKEKGDIPEGYSVSREKKERFSLILESASTNQTSMYLCASSSRTSGGRGDTQYFGPGTRLTVL.

This clone has just a few counts. The rearrangement joins TRBV9 to TRBJ2-2; D is uncertain. With 0 bases removed from V and 0 bases from J, the gap between germline ends came to 9 bases. Germline V gene lookup returns CDR1 SGDLS and CDR2 YYNGEE. The CDR3 covers 16 residues. The CDR3 protein is CASSVDPNPNTGELFF. Written as DNA, the CDR3 is TGTGCCAGCAGCGTAGATCCAAATCCGAACACCGGGGAGCTGTTTTTT.

CDR3 region: CASSLVSGGEQYF. The CDR3 coding sequence is TGTGCCAGCAGCTTAGTATCAGGGGGCGAGCAGTACTTC. The rearrangement uses TRBV11-2 and TRBJ2-7; TRBD1 matches at 7 bases. CDR1 and CDR2 from the germline V gene are SGHAT and FQNNGV. Unmatched junction bases numbered 3, after V lost 1 base and J lost 6 bases. The CDR3 length is 13 residues. Combining the CDR3 with reference TRBV11-2 and TRBJ2-7 gives the whole variable domain EAGVAQSPRYKIIEKRQSVAFWCNPISGHATLYWYQQILGQGPKLLIQFQNNGVVDDSQLPKDRFSAERLKGVDSTLKIQPAKLEDSAVYLCASSLVSGGEQYFGPGTRLTVT.

The chain is built from TRBV20-1 and TRBJ2-7; perhaps TRBD1 as D (6 bases). Trimming took 2 bases from V and 6 from J, leaving 8 bases between them. This CDR3 comprises 11 residues. CDR1 DFQATT and CDR2 SNEGSKA come from the germline V gene (reference sequence). The CDR3 is CSARSGAEQYF. The CDR3 DNA follows: TGCAGTGCTAGATCAGGGGCCGAGCAGTACTTC.

The J gene is TRBJ1-1, the V gene TRBV18; D is perhaps TRBD1 (5 bases). CDR1 is KGHSH, CDR2 LQKENI, per germline. CDR3 length: 15 amino acids. The V end was cut by 1 base, the J end by 1 base, with 10 bases between. The CDR3 nucleotides are TGTGCCAGCTCACCACTAGGGGATACGAACACTGAAGCTTTCTTT. Encoded protein: CASSPLGDTNTEAFF.

J is TRBJ1-2 and V is TRBV5-6; D ambiguous. The germline V gene has CDR1 SGHDT and CDR2 YYEEEE. V lost 4 bases and J 2 bases, leaving 15 bases between the germline ends. The CDR3 extends over 15 amino acids. CDR3 coding DNA: TGTGCCAGCAGCCCTGTGGGCCAGAAGAACTATGGCTACACCTTC. This encodes CASSPVGQKNYGYTF.

V gene TRBV19 combines with J gene TRBJ2-4; perhaps TRBD2 as D (6 bases). The V end lost 3 bases, the J end lost 2 bases, and 14 bases lay between the germline ends. Germline V gene data show CDR1 as LNHDA and CDR2 as SQIVND (reference sequence). This CDR3 spans 16 amino acids. CDR3 sequence reads: CASSILGEATKNIQYF. Written as DNA, the CDR3 is TGTGCCAGTAGTATCCTGGGGGAGGCAACCAAAAACATTCAGTACTTC.

V gene TRBV7-2 combines with J gene TRBJ1-5; D gene unclear. V gave up 4 bases and J gave up 7 bases, with 20 bases separating them. Germline V gene lookup returns CDR1 SGHTA and CDR2 FQGNSA. This CDR3 is built from 16 residues. CDR3 in amino acids: CASSSEGGRNGQPQHF. CDR3 nucleotide sequence: TGTGCCAGCAGCTCCGAGGGCGGCAGGAATGGGCAGCCCCAGCATTTT.

The chain carries TRBV5-1 and TRBJ2-2; D may be TRBD2 (5 bases). The germline V gene has CDR1 SGHRS and CDR2 YFSETQ. V gave up 0 bases and J gave up 4 bases, with 10 bases separating them. The CDR3 sequence is 15 residues long. CDR3 nucleotides: TGCGCCAGCAGCTTGGCAGAGGGTAGCACCGGGGAGCTGTTTTTT. Translation gives CASSLAEGSTGELFF.

The chain combines TRBV9 with TRBJ2-5, with 11 bases aligning to TRBD2. With 4 bases clipped from V and 5 bases from J, the junction kept 10 bases outside the gene matches. The CDR3 has 16 amino acids. CDR1 SGDLS and CDR2 YYNGEE come from the germline V gene. The CDR3 region is CASSPDGTSGPETQYF. In DNA form, the CDR3 reads TGTGCCAGCAGCCCTGACGGGACTAGCGGCCCTGAGACCCAGTACTTC.

The V and J genes are TRBV5-4 and TRBJ2-2, with 7 positions matching TRBD2. In germline, CDR1 is SGHNT, CDR2 YYREEE (reference sequence). V lost 2 bases and J lost 9; bases outside the gene matches: 10. The CDR3 length is 15 residues. CDR3 nucleotides: TGTGCCAGCAGCTTAGGGACTAAGAACACTAGGGAGCTGTTTTTT. Translated: CASSLGTKNTRELFF.

The chain uses TRBV6-5 and TRBJ2-1; 7 bases line up with TRBD1. Trimming took 6 bases from V and 3 from J; bases not matched to a gene: 5. Germline V CDR1 and CDR2: MNHEY, SVGAGI. The CDR3 runs 14 residues. The DNA of the CDR3 is TGTGCCAGCAGATTCCAGGGGGACTACAATGAGCAGTTCTTC. This encodes CASRFQGDYNEQFF.

The rearrangement joins TRBV13 to TRBJ2-7; TRBD1 agrees at 9 bases. The CDR3 loop spans 16 amino acids. Germline values: CDR1 PRHDT, CDR2 FYEKMQ (reference sequence). V lost 5 bases, J lost 1 base, and 9 bases stayed unmatched. The DNA for the CDR3 is TGTGCCAGCAGCCCGACGGGGACAGGGAATTCCTACGAGCAGTACTTC. Protein product: CASSPTGTGNSYEQYF.

DNA for the CDR3: TGCGCCAGCAGCCCCCGACCAGGAATTGGAGCTTTCTTT. Translation: CASSPRPGIGAFF. The gene calls are TRBV4-1 and TRBJ1-1; no clear D gene. Trimming removed 4 bases at V and 10 bases at J, with 16 bases between. CDR1 is MGHRA and CDR2 is YSYEKL in the germline V gene. The CDR3 consists of 13 residues.

This sequence joins TRBV7-7 and TRBJ2-1, with 13 bases lining up with TRBD2. The CDR3 consists of 15 residues. The J segment lost 8 bases and the V segment lost 5 bases, leaving 6 bases of the junction unmatched. CDR1 is SSHAT, CDR2 FNYEAQ, per germline (reference sequence). The CDR3 DNA follows: TGTGCCAGCAGCCTTGGACTAGCGGGAGTTTATGAGCAGTTCTTC. Encoded protein: CASSLGLAGVYEQFF.